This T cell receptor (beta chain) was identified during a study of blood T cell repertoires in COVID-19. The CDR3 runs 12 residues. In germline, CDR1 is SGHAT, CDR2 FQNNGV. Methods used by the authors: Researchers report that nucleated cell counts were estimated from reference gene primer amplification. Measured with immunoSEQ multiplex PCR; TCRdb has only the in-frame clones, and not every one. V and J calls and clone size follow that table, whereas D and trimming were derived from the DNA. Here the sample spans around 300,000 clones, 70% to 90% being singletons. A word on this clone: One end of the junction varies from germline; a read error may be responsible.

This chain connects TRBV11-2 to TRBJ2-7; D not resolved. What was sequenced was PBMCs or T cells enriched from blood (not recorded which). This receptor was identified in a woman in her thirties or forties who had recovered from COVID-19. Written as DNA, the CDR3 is TGTGCCAGCAGCTTAGAATCCTCCGAGCAGTACTTC. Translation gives CASSLESSEQYF.